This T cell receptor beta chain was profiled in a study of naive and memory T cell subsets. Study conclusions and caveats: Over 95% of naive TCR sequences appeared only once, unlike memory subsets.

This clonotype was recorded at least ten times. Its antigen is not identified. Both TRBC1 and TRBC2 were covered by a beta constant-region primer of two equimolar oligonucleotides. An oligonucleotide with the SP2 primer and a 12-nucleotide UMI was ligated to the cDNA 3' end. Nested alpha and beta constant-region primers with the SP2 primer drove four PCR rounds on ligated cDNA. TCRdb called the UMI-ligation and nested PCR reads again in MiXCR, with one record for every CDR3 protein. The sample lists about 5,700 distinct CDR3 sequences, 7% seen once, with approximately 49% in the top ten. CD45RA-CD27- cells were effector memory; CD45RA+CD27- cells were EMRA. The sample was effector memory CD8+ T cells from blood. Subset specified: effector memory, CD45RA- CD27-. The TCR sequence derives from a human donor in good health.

CDR3 in DNA: TGTGCCTGGACTTTCAGGCAGAACACCATATATTTT. Its translation is CAWTFRQNTIYF. The V gene is TRBV30, the J gene TRBJ1-3; D uncertain. V lost 4 bases and J 7 bases, leaving 11 bases between the germline ends. Germline assignment: CDR1 GTSNPN and CDR2 SVGIG (reference sequence). The CDR3 length is 12 residues.